The text below deals with one TCR beta chain. It lacks a known antigen. It has no much larger one-base neighbor in the sample; base qualities were not kept. The CDR3 covers 18 residues, taking in both the cysteine and the phenylalanine. Just the 54-base CDR3 DNA is kept, in frame starting at base 1. Reading the germline V gene gives CDR1 SGHRS and CDR2 YFSETQ. For this chain, trimming is 4 bases at the V end and 1 base at the J end, and the number of junction bases without a gene match is 13. Library generation was performed with the immunoSEQ multiplex PCR assay. Roughly 100,000 TCR templates per sample were assayed by the deep sequencing platform. Genomic DNA extracted from sorted T cells was used for TCRbeta CDR3 sequencing. The authors' analysis ran thus. Clonal analysis of TCRbeta CDR3 data was done in the R programming language. Alloreactive CD4+ and CD8+ clones were identified by comparing unstimulated samples to CFSE-low samples taken after the reaction. Regulatory or non-regulatory origin was assigned to alloreactive CD4+ clones by matching of sequences to sorted unstimulated Treg and non-Treg repertoires. Not all clones reach the TCRdb copy of this immuneACCESS table, which keeps in-frame sequences only. Checked studies attribute under half of the gap to unresolved V genes and leave the rest unexplained. V, J and clone size reflect that table, while D and trimming were determined from the DNA. In this sample the table shows about 100,000 clones, 91% of which occur a single time. Around 0.15% of the sample belongs to the ten largest clones.

This entry belongs to a study of siplizumab effects on memory and regulatory T cells (dated by TCRdb to between 2018 and 2021). Broadly, across the study: The effect of the anti-CD2 antibody siplizumab on alloreactive T-cell subsets was examined in allogeneic mixed lymphocyte reactions constructed from human PBMCs.

Overall results and qualifications from the work: Unstimulated naive T cells appeared more diverse than memory T cells, and naive cells seemed to contribute substantially to the alloresponse. Because sequences at frequencies below about 10^-5 were poorly captured, only a minor fraction of alloreactive clones could be mapped back to unstimulated subsets. A naive or memory phenotype could not be assigned to roughly 75-96% of proliferating CD4+ or CD8+ clones. The cumulative frequency of alloreactive sequences traceable to unstimulated CD4+ memory T cells was significantly reduced by siplizumab. Among mappable alloreactive CD4+ clones, an average Treg-derived fraction of 68.8% was observed with siplizumab, compared with approximately 25% in control reactions. The suppressive function of proliferating Tregs from siplizumab cultures was not functionally confirmed.

Sorted unstimulated T cells and proliferating T cells recovered from mixed lymphocyte reactions were subjected to TCRbeta CDR3 sequencing. Fresh whole blood from 9 to 10 HLA-typed healthy donors served as the source for isolating PBMCs. The sequence links TRBV5-1 to TRBJ2-3; TRBD2 matches 9 bases in the middle. The material sequenced was CD4+ T cells sorted from blood. The clonotype originates from a human donor in good health. The CDR3 reads CASSPGLSSGGRTDTQYF. At the DNA level, the sequence is TGCGCCAGCAGCCCCGGGTTGAGTAGCGGGGGTCGCACAGATACGCAGTATTTT.